This T cell receptor (beta chain) was sequenced in a study of blood T cell repertoires in COVID-19. Study as a whole: Sites in the United States, Italy and Spain provided acute and convalescent COVID-19 samples. Sources were T cells, B-cell-depleted T cells, or PBMCs; the material itself was cDNA or gDNA.

Some clones are missing from TCRdb's copy, which holds only in-frame ones; the method was immunoSEQ multiplex PCR. The sample includes a few hundred thousand clones, more than 85% seen only once; the top ten take around 2.6%. V lost 4 bases and J lost 7; bases outside the gene matches: 5. Germline V CDR1 and CDR2: SGDLS, YYNGEE. The CDR3 is 15 residues long. Seattle cases were enrolled at active infection and followed longitudinally. This sequence originates from a young adult with COVID-19, enrolled during active disease. Sequencing was performed on peripheral blood. V usage is TRBV9 and J usage is TRBJ2-2; the match to TRBD2 covers 12 bases. The CDR3 nucleotides are TGTGCCAGCAGCCTAGCGGGAGGGCCAGGCGGGGAGCTGTTTTTT. Its translation is CASSLAGGPGGELFF. Full variable domain (remainder filled in from reference TRBV9 and TRBJ2-2): DSGVTQTPKHLITATGQRVTLRCSPRSGDLSVYWYQQSLDQGLQFLIQYYNGEERAKGNILERFSAQQFPDLHSELNLSSLELGDSALYFCASSLAGGPGGELFFGEGSRLTVL.